This T cell receptor (beta chain) derives from a study of CD8 T cells in Susac syndrome (dated by TCRdb to between 2017 and 2020). Looking at the study overall: Among the Susac syndrome patients who were sequenced, clinically active disease was present in over 5 and clinical remission was observed in roughly eight. At blood withdrawal, Susac syndrome patients were therapy-naive, treated with corticosteroids (with IVIg additionally given to some), or treated with IVIg alone. The study used repertoire sequencing to test whether antigen drove CD8+ T cell activation and differentiation in Susac syndrome. Broader findings and caveats from the paper: The study acknowledged that relatively few individuals were included in the TCR sequencing and HLA analysis. In patients with Susac syndrome, the CD4+ T cell repertoire showed no detectable clonal expansion.

Peripheral blood CD8+ and CD4+ T cells from healthy donors, Susac syndrome patients and multiple sclerosis patients were profiled using high-throughput TCR beta sequencing. The Susac syndrome patients fulfilled recently defined diagnostic criteria for either definite or probable disease. Bulk CD8+ and CD4+ T cells were purified by magnetic negative isolation, while CD8+ TEMRA cells were enriched using FACS. Blood was collected in EDTA tubes and processed within 24 hours, with PBMCs isolated through density gradient centrifugation. PBMCs intended for TCR sequencing were frozen in liquid nitrogen and were later thawed in a 37 degrees C water bath. The sorted or isolated CD4+, CD8+ and CD8+ TEMRA cells reached a purity of at least 90%. On this clonotype: No antigen is known for it. Within one base of it there is no much larger clone, and no base qualities were kept.

RNA was extracted using the RNeasy kit, and roughly 0.5 to 1 microgram was reverse transcribed with random hexamers. The immunoSEQ multiplex PCR assay, covering 54 Vbeta and 13 Jbeta segments, was used to amplify TCR beta CDR3 regions. To correct PCR amplification bias, a synthetic template baseline was used for both primer optimization and computational correction. On the authors' methods: Only productive sequences were kept, with reads annotated to V, D and J genes according to IMGT and analyzed in immunoSEQ Analyzer. Clonality was calculated as one minus the Shannon entropy normalized by log2 of the number of productive unique sequences. For each patient and control, public and private clones were evaluated within the 100 most prevalent clones. Clones were defined as Susac-specific if absent from the healthy and MS cohorts, from 900 to 1,300 published viral clones and from other ImmuneACCESS disease sequences. TCRdb reanalyzed the raw reads on its own, using fastp at Q25 for trimming and MiXCR for clone calling, and kept in-frame beta chains. Identical CDR3 protein sequences are pooled into one entry, listed with their most common genes and DNA. The V and J calls were not made by the authors but by TCRdb's processing. The sample profile shows 200,000 to 250,000 distinct CDR3 sequences; less than 95% of them were found once. Together, the top ten hold about 0.14% of the sample.

For this chain, trimming is 10 bases at the V end and 7 bases at the J end, and the number of junction bases without a gene match is 14. The CDR1 and CDR2 encoded by the germline V gene are MNHEY and SVGAGI. The CDR3 has 14 amino acids, counting the end cysteine and phenylalanine. The kept DNA is CDR3 alone, 42 bases in frame from the first base. The TCR comes from a human donor with Susac syndrome. Sequenced sample: CD4+ T cells from PBMCs. Rearrangement joined TRBV6-5 to TRBJ1-1, with 8 bases in between that match TRBD1. The CDR3 is CATTNSGGAGEAFF. At the DNA level, the sequence is TGTGCCACCACTAATTCAGGGGGCGCGGGTGAAGCTTTCTTT.